This T cell receptor (beta chain) derives from a study of T cells after yellow fever vaccination. The study's findings and limits: The booster response re-showed most primary clones: roughly 97% CD4, approximately 90% CD8. Contaminating bulk clonotypes could be abundant in FACS-sorted repertoires.

This clonotype was detected a few times. Antigen: not known. A 5'RACE template-switching step, the method used to make TCR cDNA, added a universal primer site and UMIs. TCRdb processed the 5' RACE reads anew with MiXCR; each CDR3 protein has one entry. The sample includes roughly 330,000 distinct CDR3 sequences, about 4% seen only once; the top ten take approximately 24%. Trimming at V came to 0 bases and at J to 0 bases, leaving 7 bases not matched to a gene. The CDR3 is made up of 18 amino acids. Germline V gives CDR1 MGHRA, CDR2 YSYEKL. This sequence was found in a man aged 18 to 30 who received the YFV17D yellow fever vaccine. This chain connects TRBV4-1 to TRBJ2-1; TRBD2 matches at 8 bases. The sample consisted of PBMCs, taken 5 days after the yellow fever booster vaccination. The CDR3 loop reads CASSQDPGTRISYNEQFF. CDR3 bases: TGCGCCAGCAGCCAAGATCCGGGGACTAGGATCTCCTACAATGAGCAGTTCTTC.